The present T cell receptor beta chain was sequenced within a study of T-cell reconstitution after alpha-beta-depleted transplantation in children (dated by TCRdb to about 2016). Some background on the complete study: Using TCR repertoire profiling, the study quantitatively followed how T-cell immune reconstitution unfolded in children after TCRalphabeta/CD19-depleted allogeneic hematopoietic cell transplantation.

The study at large found these results: About two months after transplant, the apparently early recovery of alphabetaT-cell counts reportedly depended on just several hundred clones that had expanded rapidly and came from non-depleted graft cells. In some patients, high TCRbeta diversity at day 60 was attributed to recipient T cells and intrathymic progenitors that had survived conditioning. Over the following months the frequencies of hyperexpanded clones went down, and after one year T-cell counts and TCRbeta diversity were mostly credited to newly produced T cells.

The treatment or condition label, read with the paper, signifies: allogeneic hematopoietic cell transplantation with graft depleted of TCRalphabeta T cells and CD19 B cells. Transplant recipients were children who received TCRalphabeta/CD19-depleted allogeneic hematopoietic cell grafts. The receptor library was made with PCR. For sequencing, an Illumina HiSeq 2500 was employed. Molecular barcoding was employed in the preparation of TCR libraries, with unique molecular identifiers being used to normalize TCRbeta repertoire quantification. TCRdb reran the public reads through fastp at Q25 and MiXCR, keeping productive beta chains. A single entry per CDR3 protein holds the most common genes and DNA from its merged rows. This sample lists around 420,000 distinct CDR3 sequences; roughly 17% were detected once. The ten most abundant clones make up roughly 29% of the sample. Including the terminal cysteine and phenylalanine, the CDR3 comprises 15 residues. Just CDR3 DNA is preserved here, 45 bases in frame from base 1. The germline V gene (reference sequence) specifies SGHNT as CDR1 and YYREEE as CDR2. Cut back by 0 bases and 3 bases, the V and J ends lie 12 bases apart.

This clonotype has just a few counts. Its cognate antigen has yet to be identified. No much larger clonotype is one base removed from it; base qualities were not supplied. The clonotype comes from a boy under three years old who had a stem cell transplant for Wiskott-Aldrich syndrome, so the T cells may come from the graft donor. The source was PBMCs, mostly from graft donor cells, collected 360 days after TCRalphabeta/CD19-depleted stem cell transplant. The rearrangement combines TRBV5-4 with TRBJ2-5; the D segment could be TRBD2, given 6 matching bases. DNA sequence: TGTGCCAGCAGCTTGGCGGGGCGGAGGGAAGAGACCCAGTACTTC. It codes for CASSLAGRREETQYF.